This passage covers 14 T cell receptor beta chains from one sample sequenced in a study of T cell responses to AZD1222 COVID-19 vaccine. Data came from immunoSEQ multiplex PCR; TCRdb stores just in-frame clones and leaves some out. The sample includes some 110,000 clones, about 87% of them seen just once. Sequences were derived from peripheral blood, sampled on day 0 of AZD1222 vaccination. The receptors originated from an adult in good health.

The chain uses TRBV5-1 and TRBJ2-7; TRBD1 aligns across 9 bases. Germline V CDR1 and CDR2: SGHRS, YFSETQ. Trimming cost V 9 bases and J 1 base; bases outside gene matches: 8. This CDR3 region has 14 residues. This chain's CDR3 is CATLGQGISYEQYF. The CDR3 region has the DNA TGCGCCACCCTAGGACAGGGGATATCCTACGAGCAGTACTTC.

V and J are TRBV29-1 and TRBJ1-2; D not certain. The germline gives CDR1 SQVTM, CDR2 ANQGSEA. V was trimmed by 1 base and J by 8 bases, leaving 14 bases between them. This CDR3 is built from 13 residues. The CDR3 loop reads CSVEVLSPGGYTF. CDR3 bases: TGCAGCGTTGAAGTCCTCTCCCCGGGGGGCTACACCTTC.

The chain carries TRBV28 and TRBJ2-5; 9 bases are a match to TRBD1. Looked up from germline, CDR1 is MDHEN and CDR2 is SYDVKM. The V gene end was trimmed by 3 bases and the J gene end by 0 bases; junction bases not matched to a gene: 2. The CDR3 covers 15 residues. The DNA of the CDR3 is TGTGCCAGCAGTTTGGGGACAGGGTACCAAGAGACCCAGTACTTC. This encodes CASSLGTGYQETQYF.

The DNA for the CDR3 is TGTGCCAGCTCACCTACTCGGGGGCAGAACACTGAAGCTTTCTTT. Its translation: CASSPTRGQNTEAFF. The V call is TRBV18, the J call TRBJ1-1; D possibly corresponds to TRBD1 (6 bases). Germline V gene sequence: CDR1 KGHSH, CDR2 LQKENI. The ends were cut back, 3 bases at V and 1 base at J, with 12 bases in the middle. The CDR3 covers 15 residues.

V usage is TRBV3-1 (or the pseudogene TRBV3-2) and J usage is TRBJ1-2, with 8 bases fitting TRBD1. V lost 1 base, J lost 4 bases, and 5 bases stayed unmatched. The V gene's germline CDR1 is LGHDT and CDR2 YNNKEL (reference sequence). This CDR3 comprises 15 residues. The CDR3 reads CASSQVRQGPYGYTF. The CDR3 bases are TGTGCCAGCAGCCAAGTACGACAGGGGCCCTATGGCTACACCTTC.

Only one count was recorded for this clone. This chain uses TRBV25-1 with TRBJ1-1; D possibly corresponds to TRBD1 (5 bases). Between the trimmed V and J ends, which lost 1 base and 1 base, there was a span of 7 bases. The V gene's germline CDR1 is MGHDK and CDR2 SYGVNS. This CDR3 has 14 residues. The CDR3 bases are TGTGCCAGCAGTGAATGGGGCTCGAACACTGAAGCTTTCTTT. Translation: CASSEWGSNTEAFF.

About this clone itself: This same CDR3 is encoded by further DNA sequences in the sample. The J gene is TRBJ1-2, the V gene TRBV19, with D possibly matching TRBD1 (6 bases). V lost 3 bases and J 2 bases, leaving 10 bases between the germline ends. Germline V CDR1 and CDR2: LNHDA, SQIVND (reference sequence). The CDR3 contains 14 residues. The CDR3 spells CASSIDRLNYGYTF. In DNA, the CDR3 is TGTGCCAGTAGTATCGACAGGTTGAACTATGGCTACACCTTC.

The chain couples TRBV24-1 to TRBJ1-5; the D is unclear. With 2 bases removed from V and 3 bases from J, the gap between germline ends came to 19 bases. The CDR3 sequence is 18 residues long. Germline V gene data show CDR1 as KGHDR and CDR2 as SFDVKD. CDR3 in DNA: TGTGCCACCAGTGATTCCTCATTTTCCGACGGCTTCAATCAGCCCCAGCATTTT. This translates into CATSDSSFSDGFNQPQHF.

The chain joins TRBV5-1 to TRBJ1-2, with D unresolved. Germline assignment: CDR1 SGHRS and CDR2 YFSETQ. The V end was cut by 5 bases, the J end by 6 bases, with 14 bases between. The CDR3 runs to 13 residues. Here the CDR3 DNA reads TGCGCCAGCAGTGGAGGATTATGGGATGGCTACACCTTC. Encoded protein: CASSGGLWDGYTF.

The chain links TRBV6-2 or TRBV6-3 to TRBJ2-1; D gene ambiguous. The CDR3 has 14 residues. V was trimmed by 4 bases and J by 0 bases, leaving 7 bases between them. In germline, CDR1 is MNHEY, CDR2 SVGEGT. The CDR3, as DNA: TGTGCCAGCAGTTTGAGAGGCTCCTACAATGAGCAGTTCTTC. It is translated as CASSLRGSYNEQFF.

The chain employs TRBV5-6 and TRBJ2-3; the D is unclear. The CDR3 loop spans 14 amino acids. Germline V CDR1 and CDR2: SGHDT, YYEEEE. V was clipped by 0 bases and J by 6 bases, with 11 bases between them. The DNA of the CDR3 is TGTGCCAGCAGCTTGGACAGCTCAACGGATACGCAGTATTTT. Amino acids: CASSLDSSTDTQYF.

This chain's CDR3 is CASSDRKGTDTQYF. The CDR3, as DNA: TGTGCCAGCAGTGATCGGAAAGGCACAGATACGCAGTATTTT. The chain recombines TRBV6-1 with TRBJ2-3; D ambiguous. Germline values: CDR1 MNHNS, CDR2 SASEGT. CDR3 size: 14 residues. Trimming shortened V by 3 bases and J by 1 base, and 8 bases separated the two germline ends.

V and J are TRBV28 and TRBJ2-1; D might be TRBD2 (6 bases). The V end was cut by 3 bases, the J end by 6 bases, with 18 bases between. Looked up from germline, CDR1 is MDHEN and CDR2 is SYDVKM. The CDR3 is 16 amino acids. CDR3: CASSLNPRLVPNEQFF. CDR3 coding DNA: TGTGCCAGCAGTTTGAACCCTCGACTAGTCCCCAATGAGCAGTTCTTC.

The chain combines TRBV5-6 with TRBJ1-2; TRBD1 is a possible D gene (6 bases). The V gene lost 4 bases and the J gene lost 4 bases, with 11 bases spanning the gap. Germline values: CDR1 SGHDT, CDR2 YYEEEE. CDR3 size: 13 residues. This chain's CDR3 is CASSLGTIYGYTF. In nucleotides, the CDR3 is TGTGCCAGCAGCCTCGGGACAATCTATGGCTACACCTTC.